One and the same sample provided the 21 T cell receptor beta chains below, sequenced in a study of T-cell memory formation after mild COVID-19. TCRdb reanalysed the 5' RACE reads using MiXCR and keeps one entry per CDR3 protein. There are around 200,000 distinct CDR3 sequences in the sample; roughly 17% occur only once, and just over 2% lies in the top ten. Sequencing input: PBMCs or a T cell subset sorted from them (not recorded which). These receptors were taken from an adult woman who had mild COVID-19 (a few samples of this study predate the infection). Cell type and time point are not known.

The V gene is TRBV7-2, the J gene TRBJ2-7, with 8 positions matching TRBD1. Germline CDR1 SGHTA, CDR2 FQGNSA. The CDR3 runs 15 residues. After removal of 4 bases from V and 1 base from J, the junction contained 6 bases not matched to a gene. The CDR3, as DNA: TGTGCCAGCAGCTCGGACAGGGCCGTGTCCTACGAGCAGTACTTC. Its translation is CASSSDRAVSYEQYF.

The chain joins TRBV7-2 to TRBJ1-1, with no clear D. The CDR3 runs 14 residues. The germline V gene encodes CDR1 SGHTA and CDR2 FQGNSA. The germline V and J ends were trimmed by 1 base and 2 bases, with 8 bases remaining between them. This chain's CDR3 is CASSLGPGNTEAFF. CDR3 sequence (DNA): TGTGCCAGCAGCTTAGGTCCGGGAAACACTGAAGCTTTCTTT.

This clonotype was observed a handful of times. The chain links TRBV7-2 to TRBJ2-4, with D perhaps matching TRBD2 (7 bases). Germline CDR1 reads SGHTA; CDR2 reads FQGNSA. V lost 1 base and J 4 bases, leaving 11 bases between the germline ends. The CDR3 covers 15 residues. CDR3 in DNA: TGTGCCAGCAGCTTAGGCGGGGGCTCTAAAAACATTCAGTACTTC. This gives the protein CASSLGGGSKNIQYF.

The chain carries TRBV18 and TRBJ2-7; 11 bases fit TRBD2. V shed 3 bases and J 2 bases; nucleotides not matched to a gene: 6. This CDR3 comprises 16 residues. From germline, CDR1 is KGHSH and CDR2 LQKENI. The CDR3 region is CASSPATSGKPYEQYF. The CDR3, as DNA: TGTGCCAGCTCACCGGCGACTAGCGGGAAACCCTACGAGCAGTACTTC.

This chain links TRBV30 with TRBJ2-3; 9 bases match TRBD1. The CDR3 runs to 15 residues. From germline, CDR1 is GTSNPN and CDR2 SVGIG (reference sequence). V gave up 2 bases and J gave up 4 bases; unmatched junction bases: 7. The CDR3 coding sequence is TGTGCCTGGAGTCGAGGGACAGGGTTTTCAGATACGCAGTATTTT. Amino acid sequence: CAWSRGTGFSDTQYF.

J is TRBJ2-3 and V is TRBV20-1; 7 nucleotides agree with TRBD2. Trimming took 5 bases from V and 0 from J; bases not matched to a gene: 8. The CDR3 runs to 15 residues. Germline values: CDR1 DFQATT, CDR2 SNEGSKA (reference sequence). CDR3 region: CSASTSSWSTDTQYF. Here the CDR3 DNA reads TGCAGTGCTTCGACTAGCTCCTGGAGCACAGATACGCAGTATTTT.

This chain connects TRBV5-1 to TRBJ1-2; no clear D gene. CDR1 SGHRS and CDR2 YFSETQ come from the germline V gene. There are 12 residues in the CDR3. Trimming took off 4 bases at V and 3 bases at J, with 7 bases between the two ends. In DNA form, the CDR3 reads TGCGCCAGCAGCCCCCCATACTATGGCTACACCTTC. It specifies CASSPPYYGYTF.

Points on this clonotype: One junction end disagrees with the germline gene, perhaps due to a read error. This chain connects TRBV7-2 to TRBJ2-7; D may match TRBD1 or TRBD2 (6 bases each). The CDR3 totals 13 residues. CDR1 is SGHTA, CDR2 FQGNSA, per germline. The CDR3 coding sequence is TGTGCCAGGAGCTTAGGGGGGACCTACGAGCAGTACTTC. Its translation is CARSLGGTYEQYF.

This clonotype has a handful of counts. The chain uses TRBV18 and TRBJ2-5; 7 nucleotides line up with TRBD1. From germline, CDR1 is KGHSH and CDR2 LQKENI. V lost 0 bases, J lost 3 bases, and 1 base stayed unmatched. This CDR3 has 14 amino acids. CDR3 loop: CASSPPGQEETQYF. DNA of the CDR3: TGTGCCAGCTCACCACCCGGACAGGAAGAGACCCAGTACTTC.

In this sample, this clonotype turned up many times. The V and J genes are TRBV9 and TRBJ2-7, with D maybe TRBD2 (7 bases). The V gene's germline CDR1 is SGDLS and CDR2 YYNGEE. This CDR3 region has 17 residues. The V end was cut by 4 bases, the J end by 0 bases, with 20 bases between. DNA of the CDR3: TGTGCCAGCAGCCCTCGCGGGGGCGGTGCGAGCTCCTACGAGCAGTACTTC. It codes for CASSPRGGGASSYEQYF.

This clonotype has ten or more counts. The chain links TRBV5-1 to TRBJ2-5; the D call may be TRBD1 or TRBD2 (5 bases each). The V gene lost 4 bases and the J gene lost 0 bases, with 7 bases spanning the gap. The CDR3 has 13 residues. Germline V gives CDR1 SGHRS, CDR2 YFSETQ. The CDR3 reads CASSPGHQETQYF. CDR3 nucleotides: TGCGCCAGCAGCCCGGGACACCAAGAGACCCAGTACTTC.

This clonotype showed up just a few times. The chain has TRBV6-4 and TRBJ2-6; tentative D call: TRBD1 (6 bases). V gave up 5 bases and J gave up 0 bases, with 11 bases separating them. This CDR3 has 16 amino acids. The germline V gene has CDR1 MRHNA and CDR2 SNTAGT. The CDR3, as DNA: TGTGCCAGCAGTTCAGGGGTATACTCTGGGGCCAACGTCCTGACTTTC. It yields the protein CASSSGVYSGANVLTF.

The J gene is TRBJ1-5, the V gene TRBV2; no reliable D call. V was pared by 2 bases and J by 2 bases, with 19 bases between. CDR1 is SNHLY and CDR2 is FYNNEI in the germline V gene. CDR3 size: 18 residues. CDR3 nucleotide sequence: TGTGCCAGCAGTGAAAGGCCCGGCCCCAGAATGGGCAATCAGCCCCAGCATTTT. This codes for CASSERPGPRMGNQPQHF. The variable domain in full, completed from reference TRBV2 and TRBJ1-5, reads EPEVTQTPSHQVTQMGQEVILRCVPISNHLYFYWYRQILGQKVEFLVSFYNNEISEKSEIFDDQFSVERPDGSNFTLKIRSTKLEDSAMYFCASSERPGPRMGNQPQHFGDGTRLSIL.

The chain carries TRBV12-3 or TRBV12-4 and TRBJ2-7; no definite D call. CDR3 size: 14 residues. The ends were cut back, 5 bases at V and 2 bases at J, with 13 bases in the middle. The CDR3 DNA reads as TGTGCCAGCAGTCGAACCAGTGAAACCTACGAGCAGTACTTC. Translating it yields CASSRTSETYEQYF.

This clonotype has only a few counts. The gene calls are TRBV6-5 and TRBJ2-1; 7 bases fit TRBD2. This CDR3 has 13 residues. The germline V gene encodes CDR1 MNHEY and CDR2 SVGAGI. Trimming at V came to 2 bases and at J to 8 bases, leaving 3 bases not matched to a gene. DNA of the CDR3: TGTGCCAGCAGTTACCGGCGGGAGTATGAGCAGTTCTTC. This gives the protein CASSYRREYEQFF.

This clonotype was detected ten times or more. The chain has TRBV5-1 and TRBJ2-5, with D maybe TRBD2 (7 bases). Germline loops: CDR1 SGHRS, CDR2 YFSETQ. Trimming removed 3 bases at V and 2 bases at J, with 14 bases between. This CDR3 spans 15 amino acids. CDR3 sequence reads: CASSSPQGGQETQYF. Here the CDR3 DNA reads TGCGCCAGCAGCTCTCCACAGGGAGGGCAAGAGACCCAGTACTTC.

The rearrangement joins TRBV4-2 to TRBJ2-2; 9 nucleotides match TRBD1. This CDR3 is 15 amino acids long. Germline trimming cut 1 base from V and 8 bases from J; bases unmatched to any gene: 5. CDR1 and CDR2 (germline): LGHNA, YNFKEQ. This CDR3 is CASSQAGTGSGELFF. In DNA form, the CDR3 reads TGTGCCAGCAGCCAAGCAGGGACAGGGTCGGGGGAGCTGTTTTTT.

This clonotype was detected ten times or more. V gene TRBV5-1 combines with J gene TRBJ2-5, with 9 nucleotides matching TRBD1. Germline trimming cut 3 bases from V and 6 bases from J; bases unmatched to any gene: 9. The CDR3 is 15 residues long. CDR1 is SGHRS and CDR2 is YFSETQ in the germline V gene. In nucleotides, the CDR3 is TGCGCCAGCAGCTGGCGGGACAGGGTCGACAAGACCCAGTACTTC. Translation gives CASSWRDRVDKTQYF. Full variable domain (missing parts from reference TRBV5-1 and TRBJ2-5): KAGVTQTPRYLIKTRGQQVTLSCSPISGHRSVSWYQQTPGQGLQFLFEYFSETQRNKGNFPGRFSGRQFSNSRSEMNVSTLELGDSALYLCASSWRDRVDKTQYFGPGTRLLVL.

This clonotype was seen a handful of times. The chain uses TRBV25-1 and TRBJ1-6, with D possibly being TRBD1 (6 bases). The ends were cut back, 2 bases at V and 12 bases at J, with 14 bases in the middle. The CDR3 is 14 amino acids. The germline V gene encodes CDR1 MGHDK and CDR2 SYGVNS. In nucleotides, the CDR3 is TGTGCCAGCAGTGAAGGACTGGAGGGGGTACCCCTCCACTTT. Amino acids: CASSEGLEGVPLHF.

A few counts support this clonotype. This CDR3 is CASSPAERYTQYF. In nucleotides, the CDR3 is TGTGCCAGCTCACCCGCTGAAAGATATACGCAGTATTTT. J is TRBJ2-3 and V is TRBV18, with D unresolved. The V gene's germline CDR1 is KGHSH and CDR2 LQKENI. The CDR3 covers 13 residues. The V and J ends lost 3 bases and 7 bases respectively, with 11 bases between them.

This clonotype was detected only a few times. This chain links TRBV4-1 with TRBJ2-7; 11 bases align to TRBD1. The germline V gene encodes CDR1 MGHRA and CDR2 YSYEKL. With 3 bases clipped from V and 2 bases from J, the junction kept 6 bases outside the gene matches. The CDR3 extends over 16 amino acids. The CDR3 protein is CASSQGPGQGAYEQYF. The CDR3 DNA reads TGCGCCAGCAGCCAGGGACCGGGACAGGGGGCCTACGAGCAGTACTTC.